This T cell receptor beta chain was obtained from a study of blood T cells in healthy people across ages. The germline CDR1 and CDR2 sequences are SGDLS and YYNGEE. This CDR3 region has 15 residues. Deletions cut 0 bases from V and 1 base from J, with 10 bases between. The use of a sample-barcoded 5' primer and a J-beta primer mix characterized a second PCR of roughly 6 to 11 cycles. TCRdb passed the 5' RACE reads through MiXCR, listing each CDR3 protein once. The sample has about 540,000 distinct CDR3 sequences, around 24% seen once. These data also featured in a second study, about T cells of mothers and their children.

The chain combines TRBV9 with TRBJ1-1; D gene ambiguous. Sequencing was done on a sample of blood. This TCR was sampled from a boy between 5 and 17 years old in good health. The DNA of the CDR3 is TGTGCCAGCAGCGTAGTTGTCAACAGGAACACTGAAGCTTTCTTT. This codes for CASSVVVNRNTEAFF.